The rows below give T cell receptor beta chains drawn from one sample of a study of cytotoxic CD8 clonotypes in ibrutinib-treated CLL. Measured with immunoSEQ multiplex PCR; TCRdb has only the in-frame clones, and not every one. This sample carries roughly 180,000 clones, around 72% of them seen once, and the ten largest clones take around an eighth. This specimen was PBMCs, taken after 24 months of ibrutinib treatment. The receptor set was obtained from a human donor with chronic lymphocytic leukemia. Each CDR3 is given with its conserved first and last residue. Each record gives: V gene, D gene, clone size, J gene, CDR3 protein, CDR3 DNA. A D gene is named only where the DNA matches it firmly. Size is stated for part of the rows, as once, few or many counts, or as a class when the clone is expanded.

V: TRBV4-3
D: -
size: -
J: TRBJ1-5
CDR3: CASSRLAGQPQHF
DNA: TGCGCCAGCAGCCGCTTAGCAGGTCAGCCCCAGCATTTT

V: TRBV9
D: -
size: -
J: TRBJ2-7
CDR3: CASSVAMSGEQYF
DNA: TGTGCCAGCAGCGTAGCGATGTCGGGTGAGCAGTACTTC

V: TRBV10-3
D: TRBD1
size: -
J: TRBJ2-7
CDR3: CAIRRSPGGWDEQYF
DNA: TGTGCCATCAGGAGGTCTCCAGGGGGCTGGGACGAGCAGTACTTC

V: TRBV11-2
D: -
size: -
J: TRBJ1-2
CDR3: CASSLVGTFIGYTF
DNA: TGTGCCAGCAGCTTAGTTGGGACATTTATTGGCTACACCTTC

V: TRBV4-2
D: TRBD1
size: -
J: TRBJ2-7
CDR3: CASSRPGQGGEQYF
DNA: TGTGCCAGCAGCCGTCCGGGACAGGGAGGGGAGCAGTACTTC

V: TRBV4-2
D: TRBD2
size: -
J: TRBJ2-3
CDR3: CASSRTPGGTSGSGDTQYF
DNA: TGTGCCAGCAGCCGCACACCGGGGGGGACTAGCGGGAGTGGAGATACGCAGTATTTT

V: TRBV28
D: TRBD2
size: once
J: TRBJ2-7
CDR3: CASSGSGYSSYEQYF
DNA: TGTGCCAGCAGTGGTAGCGGGTATAGCTCCTACGAGCAGTACTTC

V: TRBV7-9
D: TRBD1
size: -
J: TRBJ2-3
CDR3: CASSFLSQGAYF
DNA: TGTGCCAGCAGCTTTCTTAGTCAGGGGGCATATTTT

V: TRBV4-3
D: -
size: -
J: TRBJ2-1
CDR3: CASSPNYNEQFF
DNA: TGCGCCAGCAGCCCCAACTACAATGAGCAGTTCTTC

V: TRBV5-1
D: -
size: once
J: TRBJ1-3
CDR3: CASSLAGFSGNTIYF
DNA: TGCGCCAGCAGCTTGGCAGGTTTCTCTGGAAACACCATATATTTT

V: TRBV7-9
D: -
size: -
J: TRBJ2-7
CDR3: CASSLPGVGPYEQYF
DNA: TGTGCCAGCAGCTTACCCGGAGTAGGACCCTACGAGCAGTACTTC

V: TRBV7-9
D: -
size: -
J: TRBJ2-1
CDR3: CASSLVGGAYNEQFF
DNA: TGTGCCAGCAGCTTAGTAGGCGGGGCCTACAATGAGCAGTTCTTC

V: TRBV5-6
D: -
size: -
J: TRBJ2-7
CDR3: CASSLFQGFLLEQYF
DNA: TGTGCCAGCAGCTTGTTTCAGGGCTTTCTCCTCGAGCAGTACTTC

V: TRBV28
D: -
size: -
J: TRBJ1-5
CDR3: CASSTGGVQGPQHF
DNA: TGTGCCAGCAGTACCGGAGGGGTCCAGGGGCCCCAGCATTTT

V: TRBV27
D: -
size: few
J: TRBJ2-7
CDR3: CASSYRLAYEQYF
DNA: TGTGCCAGCAGTTACAGGTTGGCCTACGAGCAGTACTTC

V: TRBV7-8
D: TRBD1
size: -
J: TRBJ1-5
CDR3: CASSPYRGGPVAQHF
DNA: TGTGCCAGCAGCCCATACAGGGGGGGGCCCGTCGCCCAGCATTTT

V: TRBV6-5
D: -
size: -
J: TRBJ2-2
CDR3: CASRKTFDTGELFF
DNA: TGTGCCAGCAGAAAGACCTTTGACACCGGGGAGCTGTTTTTT

V: TRBV6-1
D: -
size: -
J: TRBJ1-2
CDR3: CASSDRNYGYTF
DNA: TGTGCCAGCAGTGATCGGAACTATGGCTACACCTTC